This T cell receptor (beta chain) is from a study of OX40 agonist ivuxolimab in advanced cancers. Turning to the study itself: Partial responses occurred in three patients (one hepatocellular carcinoma, two cutaneous melanoma).

Germline V lookup: CDR1 SGHRS, CDR2 YFSETQ. The CDR3 has 16 amino acids. V shed 4 bases, J shed 2 bases, and the junction held 10 bases outside the gene matches. Broader study findings: Clonal expansion was seen in CD4+ and CD8+ blood T cells by week 6 at 0.1 to 3.0 mg/kg.

Profiling relied on immunoSEQ multiplex PCR, and the TCRdb table lists in-frame clones only, not all of them. The sample lists under 65,000 clones; 70% to 90% were seen once. With regard to this clone: Its antigen is unknown.

The sequences come from CD4+ or CD8+ T cells sorted from blood, collected in a trial of the OX40 agonist ivuxolimab. This TCR was sampled from an adult with an advanced solid tumor such as melanoma, head and neck, liver or kidney cancer. The chain links TRBV5-1 to TRBJ2-3; 7 nucleotides match TRBD1. CDR3 residues: CASSQQGSLNTDTQYF. The CDR3 bases are TGCGCCAGCAGCCAACAGGGGTCCCTAAACACAGATACGCAGTATTTT.